The source of this T cell receptor (beta chain) is a study of control samples from healthy donors and cancer patients. This clone was detected only once. Germline values: CDR1 SNHLY, CDR2 FYNNEI. Trimming pared 7 bases from V and 1 base from J, leaving 7 bases between. The CDR3 covers 13 residues. Measured with immunoSEQ multiplex PCR; TCRdb has only the in-frame clones, and not every one. The sample holds 150,000 to 200,000 clones, around 90% seen once. The source is a man younger than 40 in good health. The rearrangement joins TRBV2 to TRBJ2-2; D not resolved. Sample: blood. CDR3 coding DNA: TGTGCCAGCAATCAGGTGAACACCGGGGAGCTGTTTTTT. Amino acid sequence: CASNQVNTGELFF.